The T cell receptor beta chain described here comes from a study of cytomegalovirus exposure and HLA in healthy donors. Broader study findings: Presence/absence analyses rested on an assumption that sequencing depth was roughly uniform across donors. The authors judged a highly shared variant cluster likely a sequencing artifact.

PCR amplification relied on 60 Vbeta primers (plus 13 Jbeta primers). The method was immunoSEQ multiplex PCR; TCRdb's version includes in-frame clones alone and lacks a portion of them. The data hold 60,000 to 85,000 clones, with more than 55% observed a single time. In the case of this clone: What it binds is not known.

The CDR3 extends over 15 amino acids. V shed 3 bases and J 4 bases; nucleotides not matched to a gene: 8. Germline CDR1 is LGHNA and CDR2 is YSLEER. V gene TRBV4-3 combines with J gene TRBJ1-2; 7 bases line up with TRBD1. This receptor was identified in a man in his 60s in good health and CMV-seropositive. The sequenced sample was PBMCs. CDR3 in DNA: TGCGCCAGCAGCCATGCCCCCGGGACAGCCTATGGCTACACCTTC. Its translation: CASSHAPGTAYGYTF.